The entry below describes one TCR beta chain. As yet, its antigen is unknown. This sample was taken from a study of beta chain features in type 1 diabetes. For the study at large: In all, around 100,000,000 sorted cells from all samples were analyzed. Overall study findings and caveats: These data did not resolve whether HLA type affects TCRB rearrangement. Moderate yet significant TCRB CDR3 shortening was seen in Type 1 diabetes patients in all four CD4+ subsets. It was possible that PCR favored shorter templates, equally so in patients and controls.

The entirety of the isolated RNA underwent reverse transcription, so expressed TCRB transcripts were sequenced. Method: immunoSEQ multiplex PCR; TCRdb's copy keeps in-frame clones and lacks some. The sample has around 41,000 clones; 65% to 80% are singletons. V was clipped by 6 bases and J by 1 base, with 8 bases between them. This CDR3 spans 13 amino acids. Germline CDR1 and CDR2: MNHNY and SVGAGI (reference sequence). Researchers reported sorting CD4+ naive, central memory, regulatory and stem cell-like memory cells via CD45RO/CCR7/CD25/CD127/CD95/CD27. The sequence derives from a man under 40 with type 1 diabetes. Some clones in this sample may be carry-over from other donors' samples. The rearrangement joins TRBV6-6 to TRBJ2-3; D is undetermined. The sample consisted of Tregs from blood. CDR3 residues: CASSPVGTDTQYF. The DNA for the CDR3 is TGTGCCAGCAGCCCCGTTGGCACAGATACGCAGTATTTT.